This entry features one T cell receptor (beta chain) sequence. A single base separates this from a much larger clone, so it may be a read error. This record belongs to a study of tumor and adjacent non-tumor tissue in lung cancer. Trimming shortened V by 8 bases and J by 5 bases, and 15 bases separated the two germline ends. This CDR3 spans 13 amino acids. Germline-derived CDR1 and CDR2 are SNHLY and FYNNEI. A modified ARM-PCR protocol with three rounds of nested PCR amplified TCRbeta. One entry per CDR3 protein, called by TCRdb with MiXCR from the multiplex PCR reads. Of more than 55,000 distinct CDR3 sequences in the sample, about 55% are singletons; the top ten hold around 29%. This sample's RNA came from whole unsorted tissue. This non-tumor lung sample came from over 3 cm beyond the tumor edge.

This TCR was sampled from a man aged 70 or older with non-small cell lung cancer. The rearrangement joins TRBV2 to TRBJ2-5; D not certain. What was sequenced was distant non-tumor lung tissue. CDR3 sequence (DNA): TGTGCCAGCGTCGTATGGAAGTGGGAGACCCAGTACTTC. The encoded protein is CASVVWKWETQYF. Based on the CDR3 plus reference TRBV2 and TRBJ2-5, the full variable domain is EPEVTQTPSHQVTQMGQEVILRCVPISNHLYFYWYRQILGQKVEFLVSFYNNEISEKSEIFDDQFSVERPDGSNFTLKIRSTKLEDSAMYFCASVVWKWETQYFGPGTRLLVL.